This T cell receptor (beta chain) was sequenced in a study of cytomegalovirus exposure and HLA in healthy donors. Overall study context: A previous analysis identified approximately 120 million unique TCR beta sequences derived from about 180 million T cells. The study's findings and limits: According to an earlier analysis, most TCR beta V segments yielded productive rearrangements about 87% or about 30% of the time. Analyses of presence/absence relied on an assumption of roughly uniform sequencing depth across donors.

Per germline, CDR1 SGHTA and CDR2 FQGNSA. The V segment lost 5 bases and the J segment 8 bases; nucleotides outside the gene matches: 8. This CDR3 contains 15 residues. The PCR ran on 60 Vbeta and 13 Jbeta primers. Clones were read by immunoSEQ multiplex PCR, and TCRdb kept only the in-frame ones, dropping some. Of about 82,000 clones listed, 60% to 80% are singletons. As for this clone: The antigen remains unidentified.

Material for sequencing was PBMCs. This TCR derives from a man in his 60s in good health and CMV-seronegative. The gene calls are TRBV7-2 and TRBJ2-1; 11 bases fit TRBD1. The CDR3 reads CASSTGTGGQYEQFF. The CDR3, as DNA: TGTGCCAGCAGCACCGGGACAGGGGGACAGTATGAGCAGTTCTTC. Full variable domain (remainder filled in from reference TRBV7-2 and TRBJ2-1): GAGVSQSPSNKVTEKGKDVELRCDPISGHTALYWYRQSLGQGLEFLIYFQGNSAPDKSGLPSDRFSAERTGGSVSTLTIQRTQQEDSAVYLCASSTGTGGQYEQFFGPGTRLTVL.